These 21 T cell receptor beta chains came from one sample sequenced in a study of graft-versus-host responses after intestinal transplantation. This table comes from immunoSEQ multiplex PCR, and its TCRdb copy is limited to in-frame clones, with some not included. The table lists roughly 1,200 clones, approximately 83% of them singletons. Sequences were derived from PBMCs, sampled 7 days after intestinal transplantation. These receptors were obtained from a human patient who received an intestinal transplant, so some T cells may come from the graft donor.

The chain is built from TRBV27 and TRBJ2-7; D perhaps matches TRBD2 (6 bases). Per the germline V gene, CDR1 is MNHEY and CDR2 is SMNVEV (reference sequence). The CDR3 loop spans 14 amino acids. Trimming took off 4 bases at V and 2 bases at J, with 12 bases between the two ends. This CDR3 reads CASSSGLLPYEQYF. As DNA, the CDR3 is TGTGCCAGCAGTTCGGGACTCCTGCCCTACGAGCAGTACTTC.

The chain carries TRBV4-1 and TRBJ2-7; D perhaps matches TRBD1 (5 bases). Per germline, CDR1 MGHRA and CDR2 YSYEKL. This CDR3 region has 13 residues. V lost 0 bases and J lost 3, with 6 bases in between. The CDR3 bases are TGCGCCAGCAGCCAAGACAGGGTCTACGAGCAGTACTTC. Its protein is CASSQDRVYEQYF.

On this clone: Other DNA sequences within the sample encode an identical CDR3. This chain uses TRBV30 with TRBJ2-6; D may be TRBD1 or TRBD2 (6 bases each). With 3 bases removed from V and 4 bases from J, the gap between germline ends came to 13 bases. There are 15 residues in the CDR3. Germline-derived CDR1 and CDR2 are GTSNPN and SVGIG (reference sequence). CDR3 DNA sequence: TGTGCCTGGAGAGGGCGGGACACCGGGGCCAACGTCCTGACTTTC. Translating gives CAWRGRDTGANVLTF.

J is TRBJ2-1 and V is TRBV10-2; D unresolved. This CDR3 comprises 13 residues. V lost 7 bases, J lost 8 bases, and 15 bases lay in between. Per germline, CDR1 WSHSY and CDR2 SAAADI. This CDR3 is CASIWLAGDEQFF. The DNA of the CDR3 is TGCGCCAGCATATGGTTAGCTGGGGATGAGCAGTTCTTC.

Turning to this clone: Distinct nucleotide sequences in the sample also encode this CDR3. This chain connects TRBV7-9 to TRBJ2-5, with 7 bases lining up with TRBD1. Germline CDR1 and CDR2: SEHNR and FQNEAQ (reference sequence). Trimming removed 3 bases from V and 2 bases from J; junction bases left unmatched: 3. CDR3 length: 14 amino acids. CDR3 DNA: TGTGCCAGCAGCTTTTCGACAGGGCAAGAGACCCAGTACTTC. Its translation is CASSFSTGQETQYF.

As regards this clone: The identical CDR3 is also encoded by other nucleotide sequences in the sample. In DNA, the CDR3 is TGTGCCAGTAGTATAGGGGGGCTAGGTCGGAGCTCCTACAATGAGCAGTTCTTC. It codes for CASSIGGLGRSSYNEQFF. The V gene is TRBV19, the J gene TRBJ2-1; tentatively, D is TRBD1 (6 bases). Trimming shortened V by 1 base and J by 0 bases, and 16 bases separated the two germline ends. Germline loops: CDR1 LNHDA, CDR2 SQIVND (reference sequence). CDR3 length: 18 residues. Filled out from reference TRBV19 and TRBJ2-1, the complete variable domain reads DGGITQSPKYLFRKEGQNVTLSCEQNLNHDAMYWYRQDPGQGLRLIYYSQIVNDFQKGDIAEGYSVSREKKESFPLTVTSAQKNPTAFYLCASSIGGLGRSSYNEQFFGPGTRLTVL.

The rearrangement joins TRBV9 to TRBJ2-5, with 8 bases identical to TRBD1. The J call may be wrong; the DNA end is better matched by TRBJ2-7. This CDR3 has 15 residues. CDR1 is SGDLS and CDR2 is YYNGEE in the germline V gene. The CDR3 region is CASSFSTGASYEQYF. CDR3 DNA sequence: TGTGCCAGCAGCTTCTCGACAGGGGCCAGCTACGAGCAGTACTTC.

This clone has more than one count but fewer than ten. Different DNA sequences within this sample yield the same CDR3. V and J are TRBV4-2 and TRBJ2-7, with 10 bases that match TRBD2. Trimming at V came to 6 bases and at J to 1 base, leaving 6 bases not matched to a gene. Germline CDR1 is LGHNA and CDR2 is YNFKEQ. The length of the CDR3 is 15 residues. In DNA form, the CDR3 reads TGTGCCAGCAGACCTAGCGGGGGTGGGTCCTACGAGCAGTACTTC. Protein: CASRPSGGGSYEQYF.

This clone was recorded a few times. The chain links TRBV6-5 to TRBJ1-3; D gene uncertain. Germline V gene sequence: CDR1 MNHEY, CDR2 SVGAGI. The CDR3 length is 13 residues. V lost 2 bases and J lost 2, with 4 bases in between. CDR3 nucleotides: TGTGCCAGCAGTTACGGGGCTGGAAACACCATATATTTT. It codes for CASSYGAGNTIYF.

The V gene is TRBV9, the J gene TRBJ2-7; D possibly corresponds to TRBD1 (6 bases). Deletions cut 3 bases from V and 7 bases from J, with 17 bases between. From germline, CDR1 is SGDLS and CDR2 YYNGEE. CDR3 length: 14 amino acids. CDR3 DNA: TGTGCCAGCAGCGACCGGGACACCAGTAATGAGCAGTACTTC. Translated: CASSDRDTSNEQYF.

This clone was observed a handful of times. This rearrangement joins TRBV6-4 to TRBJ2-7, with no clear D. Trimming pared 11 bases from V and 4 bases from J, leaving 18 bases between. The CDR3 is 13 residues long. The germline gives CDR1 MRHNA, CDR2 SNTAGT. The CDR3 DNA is TGTGCCGGACCGGGCAAAGTCCAATACGAGCAGTACTTC. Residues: CAGPGKVQYEQYF.

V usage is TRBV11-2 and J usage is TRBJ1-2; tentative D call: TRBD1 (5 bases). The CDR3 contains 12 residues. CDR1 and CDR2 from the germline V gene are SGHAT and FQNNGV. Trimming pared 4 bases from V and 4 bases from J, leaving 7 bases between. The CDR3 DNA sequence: TGTGCCAGCAGCTCGGGGACCTATGGCTACACCTTC. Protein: CASSSGTYGYTF.

The DNA for the CDR3 is TGTGCCAGCAGTTACTTAGGAAACACTGAAGCTTTCTTT. Its translation is CASSYLGNTEAFF. The rearrangement uses TRBV6-5 and TRBJ1-1; D call uncertain. CDR1 and CDR2 from the germline V gene are MNHEY and SVGAGI. The CDR3 is 13 residues long. Trimming left V 1 base short and J 2 bases short, with 5 bases between.

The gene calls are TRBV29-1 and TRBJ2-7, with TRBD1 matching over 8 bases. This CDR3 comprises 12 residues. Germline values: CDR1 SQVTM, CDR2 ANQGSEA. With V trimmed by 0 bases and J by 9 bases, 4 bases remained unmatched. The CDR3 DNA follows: TGCAGCGTTGAAGAAGGACAGGGAGGGCAGTACTTC. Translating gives CSVEEGQGGQYF.

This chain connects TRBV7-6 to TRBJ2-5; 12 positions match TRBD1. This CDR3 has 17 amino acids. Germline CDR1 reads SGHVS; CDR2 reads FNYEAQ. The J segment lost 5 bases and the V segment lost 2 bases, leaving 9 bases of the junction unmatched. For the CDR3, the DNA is TGTGCCAGCAGCTTAATAGGCCGGGACAGGGGGCTGGAGACCCAGTACTTC. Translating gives CASSLIGRDRGLETQYF.

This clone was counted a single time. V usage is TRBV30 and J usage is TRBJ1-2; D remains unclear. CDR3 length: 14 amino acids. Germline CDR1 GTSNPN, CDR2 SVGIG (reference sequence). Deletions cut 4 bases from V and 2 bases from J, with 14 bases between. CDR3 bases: TGTGCCTGGACTCGTCCCCCCCCCAACTATGGCTACACCTTC. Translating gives CAWTRPPPNYGYTF.

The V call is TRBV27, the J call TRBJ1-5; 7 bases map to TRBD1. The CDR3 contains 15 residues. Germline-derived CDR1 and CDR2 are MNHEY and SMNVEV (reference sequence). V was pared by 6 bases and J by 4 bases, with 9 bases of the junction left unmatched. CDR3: CASRRKTGRNQPQHF. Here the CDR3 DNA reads TGTGCCAGCAGGAGAAAGACAGGGAGGAATCAGCCCCAGCATTTT.

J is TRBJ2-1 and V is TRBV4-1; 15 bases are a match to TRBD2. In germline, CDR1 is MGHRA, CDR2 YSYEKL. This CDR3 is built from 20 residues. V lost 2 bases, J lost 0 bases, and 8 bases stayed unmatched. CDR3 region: CASSQKRGLAGGYSYNEQFF. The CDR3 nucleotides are TGCGCCAGCAGCCAAAAAAGGGGACTAGCGGGAGGTTACTCCTACAATGAGCAGTTCTTC.

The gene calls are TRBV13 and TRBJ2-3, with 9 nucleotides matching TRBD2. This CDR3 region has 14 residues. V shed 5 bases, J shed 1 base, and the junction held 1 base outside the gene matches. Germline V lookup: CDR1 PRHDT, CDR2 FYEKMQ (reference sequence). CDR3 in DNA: TGTGCCAGCAGCAGCGGGGGGCGCACAGATACGCAGTATTTT. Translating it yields CASSSGGRTDTQYF.

The CDR3 bases are TGTGCCAGCATCGACGCCTCCTATGGCTACACCTTC. Translating it yields CASIDASYGYTF. The rearrangement joins TRBV2 to TRBJ1-2; D is unresolved. The CDR3 length is 12 residues. V was trimmed by 7 bases and J by 4 bases, leaving 10 bases between them. The germline gives CDR1 SNHLY, CDR2 FYNNEI. Full variable domain (remainder filled in from reference TRBV2 and TRBJ1-2): EPEVTQTPSHQVTQMGQEVILRCVPISNHLYFYWYRQILGQKVEFLVSFYNNEISEKSEIFDDQFSVERPDGSNFTLKIRSTKLEDSAMYFCASIDASYGYTFGSGTRLTVV.

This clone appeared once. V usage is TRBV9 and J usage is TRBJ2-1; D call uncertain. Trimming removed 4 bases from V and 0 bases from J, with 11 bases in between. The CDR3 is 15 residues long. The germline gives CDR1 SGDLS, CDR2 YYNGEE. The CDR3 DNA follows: TGTGCCAGCAGCCCTCGGGCCCACTCCTACAATGAGCAGTTCTTC. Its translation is CASSPRAHSYNEQFF.